The clone carrying this T cell receptor (beta chain) was seen only a few times. Germline lookup yields CDR1 LGHNA and CDR2 YNFKEQ. The V gene lost 0 bases and the J gene lost 7 bases, with 10 bases spanning the gap. This CDR3 spans 14 amino acids. Measured with immunoSEQ multiplex PCR; TCRdb has only the in-frame clones, and not every one. Among hundreds of thousands of clones listed, approximately 83% were seen once. This specimen comes from a study of blood T cell repertoires in COVID-19. Study-wide context: Spain, Italy and the United States supplied samples that represented acute and convalescent COVID-19. The cDNA or gDNA used as material had been derived from T cells, B-cell-depleted T cells, or PBMCs.

Living in under 30 US areas, the participants were between roughly 18 and 89 years of age. A COVID-19 case was met by exposed participants within 2 weeks before study entry. Specimen: PBMCs or T cells enriched from blood (not recorded which). This TCR was sampled from a woman aged 40 to 50 who had been exposed to COVID-19. This chain joins TRBV4-2 and TRBJ1-5; possible D gene TRBD1, 5 bases. The CDR3 coding sequence is TGTGCCAGCAGCCAAGACAGGGCAAGCCAGCCCCAGCATTTT. The encoded protein is CASSQDRASQPQHF.